Shown below are 26 T cell receptor beta chains from a single sample sequenced in a study of blood T cell repertoires in COVID-19. Method: immunoSEQ multiplex PCR; TCRdb's copy keeps in-frame clones and lacks some. The data show 200,000 to 250,000 clones, around 80% seen once. Specimen: peripheral blood. The receptor source for this set is a woman between 18 and 29 years old with acute or convalescent COVID-19.

The chain employs TRBV11-2 and TRBJ1-1; 7 bases fit TRBD1. The V segment lost 5 bases and the J segment 1 base; nucleotides outside the gene matches: 13. The V gene's germline CDR1 is SGHAT and CDR2 FQNNGV. The CDR3 consists of 17 residues. In DNA form, the CDR3 reads TGTGCCAGCAGCCCAAACAAGGGGGCAGGGAGGAACACTGAAGCTTTCTTT. Translating gives CASSPNKGAGRNTEAFF. The full variable domain, in which reference TRBV11-2 and TRBJ1-1 provide the parts outside the CDR3, is EAGVAQSPRYKIIEKRQSVAFWCNPISGHATLYWYQQILGQGPKLLIQFQNNGVVDDSQLPKDRFSAERLKGVDSTLKIQPAKLEDSAVYLCASSPNKGAGRNTEAFFGQGTRLTVV.

This clone was counted only a few times. The chain combines TRBV19 with TRBJ1-5, with 7 bases that match TRBD1. V trimming: 4 bases; J trimming: 4 bases; junction bases outside the gene matches: 7. Germline V CDR1 and CDR2: LNHDA, SQIVND (reference sequence). The CDR3 runs to 15 residues. DNA of the CDR3: TGTGCCAGTAGTACGGACAGGACGGGGAATCAGCCCCAGCATTTT. Residues: CASSTDRTGNQPQHF.

This sequence joins TRBV7-2 and TRBJ2-7; weak D call: TRBD2 (6 bases). The V gene's germline CDR1 is SGHTA and CDR2 FQGNSA. Trimming removed 3 bases at V and 1 base at J, with 22 bases between. The CDR3 totals 18 residues. This CDR3 reads CASSLNIFWGRISYEQYF. CDR3 nucleotide sequence: TGTGCCAGCAGCTTGAACATTTTTTGGGGGAGGATTTCCTACGAGCAGTACTTC.

The V and J genes are TRBV5-4 and TRBJ2-1, with D unresolved. This CDR3 contains 16 residues. Trimming cost V 5 bases and J 0 bases, with 15 bases left between them. Looked up from germline, CDR1 is SGHNT and CDR2 is YYREEE (reference sequence). The CDR3 is CASSRNAASSYNEQFF. The CDR3 region has the DNA TGTGCCAGCAGTAGAAACGCGGCTAGCTCCTACAATGAGCAGTTCTTC.

The chain joins TRBV7-2 to TRBJ2-5; D unresolved. Germline assignment: CDR1 SGHTA and CDR2 FQGNSA. The CDR3 consists of 18 residues. V was cut by 1 base and J by 2 bases, with 20 bases left in between. The CDR3 DNA is TGTGCCAGCAGCTTAGACTTTATGCGGCAACTAACACAAGAGACCCAGTACTTC. Its protein product is CASSLDFMRQLTQETQYF.

This chain connects TRBV7-6 to TRBJ2-5, with D possibly matching TRBD2 (5 bases). CDR1 is SGHVS and CDR2 is FNYEAQ in the germline V gene. The CDR3 length is 15 residues. V lost 0 bases and J 2 bases, leaving 10 bases between the germline ends. CDR3 in amino acids: CASSLAPGIQETQYF. CDR3 DNA: TGTGCCAGCAGCTTAGCTCCCGGGATTCAAGAGACCCAGTACTTC.

V usage is TRBV5-6 and J usage is TRBJ1-2; D uncertain. The CDR3 runs to 12 residues. The V and J ends lost 0 bases and 3 bases respectively, with 3 bases between them. CDR1 is SGHDT and CDR2 is YYEEEE in the germline V gene. In DNA, the CDR3 is TGTGCCAGCAGCTTGGGAGACTATGGCTACACCTTC. As protein: CASSLGDYGYTF.

The chain combines TRBV9 with TRBJ2-4; possible D gene TRBD2, 7 bases. Trimming took off 0 bases at V and 0 bases at J, with 16 bases between the two ends. Germline loops: CDR1 SGDLS, CDR2 YYNGEE. The CDR3 sequence is 18 residues long. This CDR3 reads CASSVVRGGRIAKNIQYF. As DNA, the CDR3 is TGTGCCAGCAGCGTAGTGAGGGGGGGCCGGATAGCCAAAAACATTCAGTACTTC.

The chain combines TRBV29-1 with TRBJ2-2; D gene uncertain. This CDR3 has 13 residues. Trimming stripped 7 bases from V and 0 bases from J, with 9 bases between. Germline V CDR1 and CDR2: SQVTM, ANQGSEA. The CDR3 reads CSAGPANTGELFF. The CDR3 coding sequence is TGCAGCGCCGGCCCTGCGAACACCGGGGAGCTGTTTTTT.

The V and J genes are TRBV10-3 and TRBJ2-7; D remains unclear. Germline V CDR1 and CDR2: ENHRY, SYGVKD. Trimming stripped 4 bases from V and 0 bases from J, with 7 bases between. CDR3 length: 13 residues. Written as DNA, the CDR3 is TGTGCCATCAGTGTGGGCAGCTCCTACGAGCAGTACTTC. This gives the protein CAISVGSSYEQYF.

The rearrangement links TRBV9 to TRBJ1-1; 7 positions match TRBD1. Trimming took 3 bases from V and 4 from J; bases not matched to a gene: 6. CDR1 and CDR2 (germline): SGDLS, YYNGEE. This CDR3 has 14 amino acids. DNA of the CDR3: TGTGCCAGCAGCGGTGACAGGGCGGTCACTGAAGCTTTCTTT. Translating gives CASSGDRAVTEAFF.

The rearrangement uses TRBV28 and TRBJ1-2; D is unresolved. Germline V gives CDR1 MDHEN, CDR2 SYDVKM. V lost 6 bases to trimming and J lost 4 bases, with 12 bases between them. The CDR3 runs 13 residues. The CDR3 sequence is CASSLGPLYGYTF. CDR3 bases: TGTGCCAGCAGCTTGGGCCCACTCTATGGCTACACCTTC.

The CDR3 loop reads CASSLGQGWNTEAFF. The CDR3 bases are TGTGCCAGCAGCTTGGGCCAGGGGTGGAACACTGAAGCTTTCTTT. The chain has TRBV5-4 and TRBJ1-1, with a possible D match to TRBD1 (6 bases). The length of the CDR3 is 15 residues. Germline CDR1 is SGHNT and CDR2 is YYREEE (reference sequence). V lost 0 bases, J lost 1 base, and 10 bases lay in between.

This clone was detected only a few times. Other DNA sequences in this sample translate to the same CDR3. The chain uses TRBV28 and TRBJ1-2, with D possibly matching TRBD1 (5 bases). Trimming shortened V by 6 bases and J by 4 bases, and 9 bases separated the two germline ends. The CDR3 runs 12 residues. Germline V gene lookup returns CDR1 MDHEN and CDR2 SYDVKM. This chain's CDR3 is CASRTDSYGYTF. The CDR3 nucleotides are TGTGCCAGCAGGACCGACAGCTATGGCTACACCTTC.

V and J are TRBV7-6 and TRBJ2-5, with 8 bases lining up with TRBD1. The V gene end was trimmed by 5 bases and the J gene end by 5 bases; junction bases not matched to a gene: 7. The length of the CDR3 is 14 residues. CDR1 and CDR2 from the germline V gene are SGHVS and FNYEAQ. The CDR3 DNA reads TGTGCCAGCAGCCCACGACAGGGGTGGGAGACCCAGTACTTC. It specifies CASSPRQGWETQYF.

The chain employs TRBV7-7 and TRBJ2-1; TRBD2 matches 9 bases. This CDR3 comprises 15 residues. Germline V CDR1 and CDR2: SSHAT, FNYEAQ (reference sequence). CDR3 region: CASSRGLAGANEQFF. In nucleotides, the CDR3 is TGTGCTAGCTCCCGGGGACTAGCTGGGGCCAATGAGCAGTTCTTC. The whole variable domain, remainder taken from reference TRBV7-7 and TRBJ2-1, is GAGVSQSPRYKVTKRGQDVTLRCDPISSHATLYWYQQALGQGPEFLTYFNYEAQPDKSGLPSDRFSAERPEGSISTLTIQRTEQRDSAMYRCASSRGLAGANEQFFGPGTRLTVL.

The chain carries TRBV27 and TRBJ1-1; D is perhaps TRBD1 (5 bases). Germline V CDR1 and CDR2: MNHEY, SMNVEV (reference sequence). The CDR3 consists of 13 residues. Trimming cost V 3 bases and J 4 bases, with 9 bases left between them. CDR3 DNA sequence: TGTGCCAGCAGTTTGGGGAGGGGCACTGAAGCTTTCTTT. Protein: CASSLGRGTEAFF.

V and J are TRBV13 and TRBJ2-7, with 7 bases matching TRBD1. The CDR3 runs 14 residues. With 4 bases clipped from V and 4 bases from J, the junction kept 7 bases outside the gene matches. The germline CDR1 and CDR2 sequences are PRHDT and FYEKMQ (reference sequence). The CDR3 coding sequence is TGTGCCAGCAGCTCCAACCCGACAGGGTACGAGCAGTACTTC. Its translation is CASSSNPTGYEQYF.

V gene TRBV5-1 combines with J gene TRBJ2-7; D may be TRBD1 (6 bases). From germline, CDR1 is SGHRS and CDR2 YFSETQ. This CDR3 has 19 residues. Trimming cost V 6 bases and J 5 bases, with 33 bases left between them. The CDR3, as DNA: TGCGCCAGCAAGGGTGAAGAACCTCTAGGGCCCGAGGGGGTCGACGAGCAGTACTTC. This gives the protein CASKGEEPLGPEGVDEQYF.

V usage is TRBV6-2 or TRBV6-3 and J usage is TRBJ1-3; 7 bases are a match to TRBD1. CDR1 is MNHEY, CDR2 SVGEGT, per germline. The CDR3 spans 14 residues. Trimming took 4 bases from V and 2 from J; bases not matched to a gene: 2. The CDR3 is CASSSTGAGNTIYF. The CDR3 DNA sequence: TGTGCCAGCAGTTCCACAGGGGCTGGAAACACCATATATTTT.

This clone was picked up one time. The chain has TRBV10-3 and TRBJ1-1, with D hard to call. Germline V gene data show CDR1 as ENHRY and CDR2 as SYGVKD. The CDR3 has 15 amino acids. V was trimmed by 2 bases and J by 5 bases, leaving 15 bases between them. CDR3 loop: CAISEIRQTITEAFF. As DNA, the CDR3 is TGTGCCATCAGTGAGATTAGGCAGACAATTACTGAAGCTTTCTTT.

This clone has a handful of counts. The chain joins TRBV6-6 to TRBJ1-5; D is possibly TRBD1 (6 bases). Germline CDR1 is MNHNY and CDR2 is SVGAGI (reference sequence). Trimming removed 10 bases from V and 4 bases from J, with 14 bases in between. The CDR3 extends over 13 amino acids. The CDR3 protein is CATLQGSNQPQHF. The CDR3 DNA reads TGTGCCACATTACAGGGAAGTAATCAGCCCCAGCATTTT.

CDR3 DNA sequence: TGCGCCAGCAGCCAAGAAGCCGATTACCCTAGCTCCTACGAGCAGTACTTC. Translation: CASSQEADYPSSYEQYF. The chain employs TRBV4-1 and TRBJ2-7; the D is unclear. Per germline, CDR1 MGHRA and CDR2 YSYEKL. The V end lost 0 bases, the J end lost 0 bases, and 15 bases lay between the germline ends. The CDR3 loop spans 17 amino acids.

This sequence joins TRBV30 and TRBJ1-3; D gene unclear. This CDR3 is 12 amino acids long. V lost 0 bases to trimming and J lost 5 bases, with 5 bases between them. From germline, CDR1 is GTSNPN and CDR2 SVGIG (reference sequence). The CDR3: CAWSVLRNTIYF. The CDR3 nucleotides are TGTGCCTGGAGTGTACTGAGAAACACCATATATTTT.

The rearrangement links TRBV7-2 to TRBJ2-2, with unresolved D. Germline CDR1 SGHTA, CDR2 FQGNSA. The CDR3 contains 12 residues. Trimming pared 4 bases from V and 8 bases from J, leaving 8 bases between. CDR3: CASSWPEGELFF. The CDR3 DNA follows: TGTGCCAGCAGCTGGCCGGAGGGGGAGCTGTTTTTT.

On this clone itself: This sample also contains other DNA sequences that code for the same CDR3. The V and J genes are TRBV9 and TRBJ2-1, with TRBD2 as a possible D gene (5 bases). V was pared by 3 bases and J by 9 bases, with 10 bases between. This CDR3 comprises 12 residues. CDR1 and CDR2 (germline): SGDLS, YYNGEE. CDR3 nucleotide sequence: TGTGCCAGCAGCGCCCTTGGAGGTGAGCAGTTCTTC. It specifies CASSALGGEQFF.